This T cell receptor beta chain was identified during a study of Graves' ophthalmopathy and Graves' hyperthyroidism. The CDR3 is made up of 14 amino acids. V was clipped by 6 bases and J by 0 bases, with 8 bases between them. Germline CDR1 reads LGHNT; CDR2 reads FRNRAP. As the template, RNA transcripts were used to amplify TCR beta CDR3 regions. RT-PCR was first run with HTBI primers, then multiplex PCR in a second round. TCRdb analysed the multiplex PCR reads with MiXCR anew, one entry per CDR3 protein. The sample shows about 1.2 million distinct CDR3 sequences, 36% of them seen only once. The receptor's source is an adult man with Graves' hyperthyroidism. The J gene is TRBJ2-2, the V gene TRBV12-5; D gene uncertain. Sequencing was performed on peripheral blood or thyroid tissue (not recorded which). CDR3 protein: CASGQTPNTGELFF. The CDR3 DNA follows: TGTGCTAGTGGCCAAACACCGAACACCGGGGAGCTGTTTTTT.